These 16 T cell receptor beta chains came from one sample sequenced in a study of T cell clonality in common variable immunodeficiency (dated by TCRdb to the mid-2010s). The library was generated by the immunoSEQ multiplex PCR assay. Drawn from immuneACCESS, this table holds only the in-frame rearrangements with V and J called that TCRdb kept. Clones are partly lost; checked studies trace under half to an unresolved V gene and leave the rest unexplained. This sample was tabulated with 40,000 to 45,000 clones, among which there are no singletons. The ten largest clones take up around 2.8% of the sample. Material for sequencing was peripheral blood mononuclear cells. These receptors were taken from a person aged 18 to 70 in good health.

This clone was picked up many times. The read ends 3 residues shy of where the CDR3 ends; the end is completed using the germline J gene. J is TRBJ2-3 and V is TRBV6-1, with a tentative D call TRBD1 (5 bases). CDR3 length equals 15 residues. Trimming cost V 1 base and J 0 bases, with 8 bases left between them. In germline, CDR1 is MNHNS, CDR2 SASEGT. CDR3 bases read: TGTGCCAGCAGTGAAGGGGGCGTGAGCACAGATACG. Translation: CASSEGGVSTDT. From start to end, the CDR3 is CASSEGGVSTDTQYF.

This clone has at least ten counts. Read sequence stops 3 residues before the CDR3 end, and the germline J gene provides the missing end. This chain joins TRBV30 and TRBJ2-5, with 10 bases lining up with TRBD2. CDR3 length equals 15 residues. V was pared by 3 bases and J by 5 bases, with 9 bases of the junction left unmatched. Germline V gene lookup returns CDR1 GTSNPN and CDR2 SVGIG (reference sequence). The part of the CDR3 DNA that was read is TGTGCCTGGAGCGAACTAGCGGGGAGTTTGGAGACC. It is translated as CAWSELAGSLET. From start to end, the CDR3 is CAWSELAGSLETQYF.

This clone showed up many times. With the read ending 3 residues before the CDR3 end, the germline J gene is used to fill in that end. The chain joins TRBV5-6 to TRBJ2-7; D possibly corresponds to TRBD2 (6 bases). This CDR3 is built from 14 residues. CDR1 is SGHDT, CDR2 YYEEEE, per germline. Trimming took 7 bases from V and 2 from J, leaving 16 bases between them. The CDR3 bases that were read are TGTGCCAGCGGGACTCTGGAGCCCGCCTACGAG. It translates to CASGTLEPAYE. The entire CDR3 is CASGTLEPAYEQYF.

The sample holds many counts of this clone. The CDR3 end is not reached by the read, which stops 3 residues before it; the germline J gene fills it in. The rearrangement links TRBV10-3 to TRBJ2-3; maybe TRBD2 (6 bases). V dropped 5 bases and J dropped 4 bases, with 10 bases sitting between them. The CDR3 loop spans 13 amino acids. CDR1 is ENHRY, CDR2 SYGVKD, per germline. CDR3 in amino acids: CAISISGSDTQYF. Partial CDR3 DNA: TGTGCCATCAGTATTAGCGGATCAGATACG.

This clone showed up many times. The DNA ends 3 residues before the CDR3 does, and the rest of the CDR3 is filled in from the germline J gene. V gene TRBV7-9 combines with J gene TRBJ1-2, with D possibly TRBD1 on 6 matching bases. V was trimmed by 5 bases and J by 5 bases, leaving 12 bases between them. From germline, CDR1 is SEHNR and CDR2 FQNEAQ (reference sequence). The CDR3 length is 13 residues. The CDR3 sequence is CASSLQGQYGYTF. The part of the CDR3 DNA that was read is TGTGCCAGCAGCCTCCAGGGACAATATGGC.

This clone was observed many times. CDR3 sequence reads: CSAATLAGRQETQYF. The sequenced CDR3 bases are TGCAGTGCCGCCACCTTAGCGGGGCGCCAAGAGACC. The chain links TRBV20-1 to TRBJ2-5; 8 bases are shared with TRBD2. The read falls 3 residues short of the CDR3 end, and the missing part is taken from the germline J gene. The germline V gene has CDR1 DFQATT and CDR2 SNEGSKA (reference sequence). V lost 6 bases and J lost 1; bases outside the gene matches: 10. The CDR3 spans 15 residues.

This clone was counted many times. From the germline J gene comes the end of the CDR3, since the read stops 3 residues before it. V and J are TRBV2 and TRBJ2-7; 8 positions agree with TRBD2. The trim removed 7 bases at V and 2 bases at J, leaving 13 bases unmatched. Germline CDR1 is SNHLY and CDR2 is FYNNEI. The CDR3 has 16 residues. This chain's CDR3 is CASKESGSESPYEQYF. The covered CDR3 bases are TGTGCCAGCAAAGAGAGCGGGAGTGAATCCCCCTACGAG. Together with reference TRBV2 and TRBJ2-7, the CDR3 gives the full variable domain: EPEVTQTPSHQVTQMGQEVILRCVPISNHLYFYWYRQILGQKVEFLVSFYNNEISEKSEIFDDQFSVERPDGSNFTLKIRSTKLEDSAMYFCASKESGSESPYEQYFGPGTRLTVT.

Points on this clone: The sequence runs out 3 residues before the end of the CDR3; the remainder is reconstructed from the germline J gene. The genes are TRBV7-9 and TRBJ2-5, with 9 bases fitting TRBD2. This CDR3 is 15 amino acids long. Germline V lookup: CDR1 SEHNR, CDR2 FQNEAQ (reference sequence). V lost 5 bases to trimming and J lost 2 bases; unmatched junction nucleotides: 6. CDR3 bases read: TGTGCCAGCAGCCCGTCTAGCGGGGATCAAGAGACC. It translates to CASSPSSGDQET. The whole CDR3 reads CASSPSSGDQETQYF.

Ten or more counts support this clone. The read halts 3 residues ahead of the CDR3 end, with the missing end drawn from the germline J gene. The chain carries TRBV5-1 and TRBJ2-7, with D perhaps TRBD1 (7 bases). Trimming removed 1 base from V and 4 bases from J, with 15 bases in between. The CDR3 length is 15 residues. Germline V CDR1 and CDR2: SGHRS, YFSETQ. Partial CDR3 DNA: TGCGCCAGCAGCTTGACGGAGGGGGCCTCTTACGAG. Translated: CASSLTEGASYE. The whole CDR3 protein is CASSLTEGASYEQYF.

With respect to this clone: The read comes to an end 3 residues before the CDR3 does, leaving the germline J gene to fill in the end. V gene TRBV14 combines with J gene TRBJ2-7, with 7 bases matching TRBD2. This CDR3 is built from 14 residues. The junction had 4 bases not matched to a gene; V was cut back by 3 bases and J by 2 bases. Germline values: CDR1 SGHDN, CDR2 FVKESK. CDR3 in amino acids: CASSHGLVPYEQYF. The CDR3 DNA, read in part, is TGTGCCAGCAGCCATGGACTAGTACCCTACGAG.

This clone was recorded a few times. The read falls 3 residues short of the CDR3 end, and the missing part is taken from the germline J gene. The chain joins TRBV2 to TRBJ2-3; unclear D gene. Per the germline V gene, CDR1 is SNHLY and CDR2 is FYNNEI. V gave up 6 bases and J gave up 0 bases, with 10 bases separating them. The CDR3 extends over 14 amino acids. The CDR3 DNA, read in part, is TGTGCCAGCAGGTACGAGGCTAGCACAGATACG. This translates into CASRYEASTDT. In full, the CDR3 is CASRYEASTDTQYF.

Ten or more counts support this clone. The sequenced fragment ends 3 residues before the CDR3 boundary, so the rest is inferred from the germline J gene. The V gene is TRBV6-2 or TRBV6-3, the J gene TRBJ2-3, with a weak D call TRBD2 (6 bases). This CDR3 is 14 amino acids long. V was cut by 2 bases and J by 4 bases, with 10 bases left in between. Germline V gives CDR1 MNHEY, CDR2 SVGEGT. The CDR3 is CASSYTAGPDTQYF. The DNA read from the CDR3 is TGTGCCAGCAGTTACACAGCGGGTCCAGATACG.

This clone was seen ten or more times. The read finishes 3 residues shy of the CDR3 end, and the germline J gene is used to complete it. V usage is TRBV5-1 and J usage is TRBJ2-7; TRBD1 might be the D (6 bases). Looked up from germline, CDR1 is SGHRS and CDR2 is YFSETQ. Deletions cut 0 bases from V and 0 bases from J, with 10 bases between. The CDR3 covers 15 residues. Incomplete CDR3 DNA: TGCGCCAGCAGCTTGGGACAGGCAATCTCCTACGAG. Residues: CASSLGQAISYE. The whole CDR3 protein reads CASSLGQAISYEQYF.

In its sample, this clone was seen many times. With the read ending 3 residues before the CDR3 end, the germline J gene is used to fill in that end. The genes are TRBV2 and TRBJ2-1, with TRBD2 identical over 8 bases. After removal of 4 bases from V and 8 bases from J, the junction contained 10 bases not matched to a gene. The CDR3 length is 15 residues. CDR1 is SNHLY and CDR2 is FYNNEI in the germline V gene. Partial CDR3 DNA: TGTGCCAGCAGTGTTGTGGGACTAGATTACCATGAG. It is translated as CASSVVGLDYHE. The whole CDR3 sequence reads CASSVVGLDYHEQFF.

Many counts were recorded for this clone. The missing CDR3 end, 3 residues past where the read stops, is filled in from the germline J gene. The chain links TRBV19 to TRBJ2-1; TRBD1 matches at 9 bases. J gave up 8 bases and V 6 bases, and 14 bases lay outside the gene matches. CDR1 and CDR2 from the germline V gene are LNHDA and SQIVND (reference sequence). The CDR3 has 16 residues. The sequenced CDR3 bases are TGTGCCAGTAGGCGGCCCCGGGACAGGGCTTTCGATGAG. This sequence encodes CASRRPRDRAFDE. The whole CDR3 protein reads CASRRPRDRAFDEQFF.

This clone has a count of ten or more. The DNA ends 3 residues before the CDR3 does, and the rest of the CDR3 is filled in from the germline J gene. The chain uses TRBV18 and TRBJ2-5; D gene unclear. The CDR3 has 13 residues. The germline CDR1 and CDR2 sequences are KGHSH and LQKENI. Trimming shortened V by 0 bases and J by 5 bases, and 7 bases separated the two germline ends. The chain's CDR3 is CASSPPSTETQYF. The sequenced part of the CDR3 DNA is TGTGCCAGCTCACCACCGAGCACGGAGACC. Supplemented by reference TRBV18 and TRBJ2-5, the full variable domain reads NAGVMQNPRHLVRRRGQEARLRCSPMKGHSHVYWYRQLPEEGLKFMVYLQKENIIDESGMPKERFSAEFPKEGPSILRIQQVVRGDSAAYFCASSPPSTETQYFGPGTRLLVL.